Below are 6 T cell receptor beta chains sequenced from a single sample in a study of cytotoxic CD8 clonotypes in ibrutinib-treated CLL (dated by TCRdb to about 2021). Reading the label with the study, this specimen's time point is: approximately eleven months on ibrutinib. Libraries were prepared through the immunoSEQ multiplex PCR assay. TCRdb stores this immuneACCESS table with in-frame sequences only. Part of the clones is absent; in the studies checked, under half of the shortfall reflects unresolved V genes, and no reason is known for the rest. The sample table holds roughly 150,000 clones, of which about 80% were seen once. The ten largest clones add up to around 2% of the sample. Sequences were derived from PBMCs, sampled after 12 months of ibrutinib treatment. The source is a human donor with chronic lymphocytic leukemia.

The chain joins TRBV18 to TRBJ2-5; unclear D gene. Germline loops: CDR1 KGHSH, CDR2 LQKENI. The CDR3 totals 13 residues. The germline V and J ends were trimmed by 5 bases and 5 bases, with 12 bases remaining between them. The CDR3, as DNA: TGTGCCAGCTCATCTAACAGCGAGGAGACCCAGTACTTC. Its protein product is CASSSNSEETQYF.

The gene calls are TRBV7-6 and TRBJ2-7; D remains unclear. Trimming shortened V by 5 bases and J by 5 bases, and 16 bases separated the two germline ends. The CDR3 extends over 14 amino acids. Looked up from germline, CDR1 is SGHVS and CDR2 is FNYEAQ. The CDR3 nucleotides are TGTGCCAGCAGCCCCGGGTGGGCCGACCACGAGCAGTACTTC. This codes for CASSPGWADHEQYF.

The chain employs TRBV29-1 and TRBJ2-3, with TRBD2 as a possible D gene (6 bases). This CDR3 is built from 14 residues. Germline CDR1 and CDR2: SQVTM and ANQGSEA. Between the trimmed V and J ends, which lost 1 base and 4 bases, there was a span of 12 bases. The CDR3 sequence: CSVEGGRGADTQYF. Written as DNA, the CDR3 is TGCAGCGTTGAAGGAGGGCGCGGGGCAGATACGCAGTATTTT.

The CDR3 nucleotides are TGTGCCAGCAGCTCCACAGAATCCTATGGCTACACCTTC. Translation gives CASSSTESYGYTF. V gene TRBV7-9 combines with J gene TRBJ1-2; D call uncertain. The CDR3 runs to 13 residues. V was clipped by 4 bases and J by 4 bases, with 10 bases between them. Germline V gene data show CDR1 as SEHNR and CDR2 as FQNEAQ (reference sequence). Full variable domain (rest looked up from reference TRBV7-9 and TRBJ1-2): DTGVSQNPRHKITKRGQNVTFRCDPISEHNRLYWYRQTLGQGPEFLTYFQNEAQLEKSRLLSDRFSAERPKGSFSTLEIQRTEQGDSAMYLCASSSTESYGYTFGSGTRLTVV.

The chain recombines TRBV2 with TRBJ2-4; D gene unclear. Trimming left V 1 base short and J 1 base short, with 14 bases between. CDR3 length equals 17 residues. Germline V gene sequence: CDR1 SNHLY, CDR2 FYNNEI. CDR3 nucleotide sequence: TGTGCCAGCAGTGAAGAACATATCCCTAGGGCCAAAAACATTCAGTACTTC. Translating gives CASSEEHIPRAKNIQYF.

CDR3 amino acids: CASSPHQGRDRTEAFF. CDR3 bases: TGTGCCAGCAGCCCACACCAAGGGAGGGATAGAACTGAAGCTTTCTTT. The rearrangement links TRBV9 to TRBJ1-1, with unresolved D. Germline V gene data show CDR1 as SGDLS and CDR2 as YYNGEE. The CDR3 spans 16 residues. Trimming removed 4 bases from V and 5 bases from J, with 21 bases in between. Full variable domain (outside the CDR3, taken from reference TRBV9 and TRBJ1-1): DSGVTQTPKHLITATGQRVTLRCSPRSGDLSVYWYQQSLDQGLQFLIQYYNGEERAKGNILERFSAQQFPDLHSELNLSSLELGDSALYFCASSPHQGRDRTEAFFGQGTRLTVV.